This TCR beta chain was retrieved from a study of blood T cells in healthy people across ages. Primers used in a second PCR of about 7 to 12 cycles were a sample-barcoded 5' primer and a J-beta primer mix. From the 5' RACE reads, TCRdb called clonotypes with MiXCR, one entry per CDR3 protein. The repertoire has about 320,000 distinct CDR3 sequences, less than 30% of them found once; the top ten carry 29%. V shed 3 bases, J shed 4 bases, and the junction held 8 bases outside the gene matches. The CDR3 has 16 residues. The germline V gene encodes CDR1 ENHRY and CDR2 SYGVKD. Each donor gave 9.5 to 10 milliliters of peripheral blood.

The clonotype was recovered from a woman between 70 and 85 years old in good health. J is TRBJ2-3 and V is TRBV10-3; 9 positions match TRBD2. Sequencing was carried out using blood. The CDR3 sequence: CAISDPSVAGADTQYF. Written as DNA, the CDR3 is TGTGCCATCAGTGACCCCTCGGTAGCGGGGGCAGATACGCAGTATTTT.